A single sample gave rise to the 26 T cell receptor beta chains below, sequenced in a study of cytomegalovirus exposure and HLA in healthy donors. 13 Jbeta primers and 60 Vbeta primers were used for the PCR. Clones were sequenced by immunoSEQ multiplex PCR, and TCRdb holds only the in-frame ones, with some missing. The data show some 200,000 clones, with around 84% seen just once and around 2.5% held by the top ten. Sequenced: PBMCs. These receptors all stem from a woman between 45 and 60 years old in good health and CMV-seropositive.

V usage is TRBV6-5 and J usage is TRBJ2-7; 7 positions match TRBD2. V gave up 5 bases and J gave up 2 bases; unmatched junction bases: 0. There are 12 residues in the CDR3. Germline-derived CDR1 and CDR2 are MNHEY and SVGAGI. CDR3: CASSGTTYEQYF. The DNA of the CDR3 is TGTGCCAGCAGTGGGACTACCTACGAGCAGTACTTC.

The gene calls are TRBV28 and TRBJ1-4; 7 bases fit TRBD1. V lost 8 bases and J lost 2; bases outside the gene matches: 8. Germline V lookup: CDR1 MDHEN, CDR2 SYDVKM. The CDR3 totals 15 residues. CDR3 loop: CASELGGGTNEKLFF. CDR3 DNA sequence: TGTGCCAGCGAGCTTGGAGGGGGCACTAATGAAAAACTGTTTTTT.

CDR3 residues: CASSPQGGGAYGYTF. CDR3 coding DNA: TGTGCCAGCAGCCCACAGGGCGGGGGGGCCTATGGCTACACCTTC. The rearrangement joins TRBV11-2 to TRBJ1-2; TRBD1 might be the D (6 bases). Trimming took off 5 bases at V and 4 bases at J, with 17 bases between the two ends. This CDR3 region has 15 residues. Germline V gene data show CDR1 as SGHAT and CDR2 as FQNNGV.

This chain joins TRBV5-6 and TRBJ2-5, with TRBD2 matching 10 bases. CDR1 and CDR2 (germline): SGHDT, YYEEEE. The CDR3 contains 16 residues. The trim removed 4 bases at V and 2 bases at J, leaving 8 bases unmatched. The CDR3 protein is CASSRLTSGVQETQYF. As DNA, the CDR3 is TGTGCCAGCAGCCGCCTCACTAGCGGGGTTCAAGAGACCCAGTACTTC.

This chain connects TRBV18 to TRBJ2-7; a weak D match, TRBD2 (6 bases). Germline lookup yields CDR1 KGHSH and CDR2 LQKENI. Trimming left V 6 bases short and J 7 bases short, with 16 bases between. The CDR3 extends over 13 amino acids. The CDR3: CASSSGGAGEQYF. CDR3 nucleotides: TGTGCCAGCTCCTCCGGCGGCGCGGGGGAGCAGTACTTC. The whole variable domain, remainder taken from reference TRBV18 and TRBJ2-7, is NAGVMQNPRHLVRRRGQEARLRCSPMKGHSHVYWYRQLPEEGLKFMVYLQKENIIDESGMPKERFSAEFPKEGPSILRIQQVVRGDSAAYFCASSSGGAGEQYFGPGTRLTVT.

This rearrangement joins TRBV2 to TRBJ2-2; D remains ambiguous. This CDR3 comprises 13 residues. Trimming stripped 4 bases from V and 3 bases from J, with 6 bases between. CDR1 and CDR2 from the germline V gene are SNHLY and FYNNEI. The CDR3 protein is CASSGQYTGELFF. As DNA, the CDR3 is TGTGCCAGCAGTGGGCAATACACCGGGGAGCTGTTTTTT.

The CDR3 region has the DNA TGTGCCAGTAGTGGGACAGGGGTTGTACAAGAGACCCAGTACTTC. Protein: CASSGTGVVQETQYF. V and J are TRBV19 and TRBJ2-5, with TRBD1 matching 10 bases. Germline-derived CDR1 and CDR2 are LNHDA and SQIVND (reference sequence). This CDR3 is 15 amino acids long. V gave up 5 bases and J gave up 2 bases; unmatched junction bases: 5.

This chain links TRBV4-1 with TRBJ1-6, with D tentatively TRBD1 (6 bases). Germline CDR1 and CDR2: MGHRA and YSYEKL. This CDR3 is 17 amino acids long. V was pared by 2 bases and J by 5 bases, with 16 bases between. The CDR3 DNA reads TGCGCCAGCAGCCAATCACCCTCGGGACAAAATAATTCACCCCTCCACTTT. The encoded protein is CASSQSPSGQNNSPLHF.

The chain recombines TRBV15 with TRBJ1-4, with unresolved D. The germline V gene has CDR1 LNHNV and CDR2 YYDKDF (reference sequence). This CDR3 has 15 residues. The V end lost 4 bases, the J end lost 3 bases, and 12 bases lay between the germline ends. The DNA for the CDR3 is TGTGCCACCAGCAAGGATGTCGGAGCTAATGAAAAACTGTTTTTT. It encodes CATSKDVGANEKLFF.

The CDR3 loop reads CASSQEPGQFSPLHF. The CDR3 region has the DNA TGTGCCAGCAGCCAAGAGCCGGGACAGTTTTCACCCCTCCACTTT. The V gene is TRBV11-2, the J gene TRBJ1-6, with 7 bases fitting TRBD1. The J segment lost 9 bases and the V segment lost 5 bases, leaving 10 bases of the junction unmatched. Germline V gives CDR1 SGHAT, CDR2 FQNNGV. The length of the CDR3 is 15 residues.

The genes are TRBV2 and TRBJ1-1; D is undetermined. Deletions cut 4 bases from V and 5 bases from J, with 14 bases between. The V gene's germline CDR1 is SNHLY and CDR2 FYNNEI. This CDR3 comprises 14 residues. The CDR3, as DNA: TGTGCCAGCAGTGCAAGCGGCCGGGCGACTGAAGCTTTCTTT. This codes for CASSASGRATEAFF. Together with reference TRBV2 and TRBJ1-1, the CDR3 gives the full variable domain: EPEVTQTPSHQVTQMGQEVILRCVPISNHLYFYWYRQILGQKVEFLVSFYNNEISEKSEIFDDQFSVERPDGSNFTLKIRSTKLEDSAMYFCASSASGRATEAFFGQGTRLTVV.

In its sample, this clone was seen a few times. The V and J genes are TRBV5-4 and TRBJ2-7; TRBD2 might be the D (6 bases). CDR3 length: 15 residues. CDR1 SGHNT and CDR2 YYREEE come from the germline V gene (reference sequence). Trimming removed 5 bases at V and 4 bases at J, with 19 bases between. The CDR3 nucleotides read TGTGCCAGCAGACCTTCAACAGGAGGGTCTTACGAGCAGTACTTC. Translation gives CASRPSTGGSYEQYF.

The CDR3 DNA follows: TGCGCCAGCAGCATCCTGACTAGCGGCCAAGAGACCCAGTACTTC. As protein: CASSILTSGQETQYF. The chain couples TRBV5-1 to TRBJ2-5; 9 bases fit TRBD2. The V segment lost 4 bases and the J segment 1 base; nucleotides outside the gene matches: 5. There are 15 residues in the CDR3. Germline values: CDR1 SGHRS, CDR2 YFSETQ.

This chain joins TRBV6-1 and TRBJ1-1; D is unresolved. V was clipped by 4 bases and J by 6 bases, with 9 bases between them. Germline CDR1 is MNHNS and CDR2 is SASEGT. This CDR3 is 12 amino acids long. The CDR3 loop reads CASSGSGPEAFF. CDR3 nucleotides: TGTGCCAGCAGTGGATCTGGGCCTGAAGCTTTCTTT.

This sequence joins TRBV23-1 and TRBJ1-3, with 7 nucleotides matching TRBD1. TRBV23-1 is given ORF status, its function remaining uncertain. V gave up 10 bases and J gave up 1 base; unmatched junction bases: 7. This CDR3 is 14 amino acids long. CDR3 in DNA: TGCGCCACAACTCGACAGGGTTCTGGAAACACCATATATTTT. This codes for CATTRQGSGNTIYF.

The chain couples TRBV5-4 to TRBJ2-7, with 9 bases matching TRBD1. The V segment lost 2 bases and the J segment 3 bases; nucleotides outside the gene matches: 6. From germline, CDR1 is SGHNT and CDR2 YYREEE (reference sequence). The CDR3 totals 15 residues. The CDR3 loop reads CASSLGTGKVYEQYF. The CDR3 DNA sequence: TGTGCCAGCAGCTTAGGGACAGGGAAAGTCTACGAGCAGTACTTC.

This chain links TRBV4-1 with TRBJ1-5; perhaps TRBD1 as D (5 bases). V shed 1 base and J shed 7 bases, with 11 bases lying between them. This CDR3 is built from 14 residues. Germline V gene data show CDR1 as MGHRA and CDR2 as YSYEKL. CDR3 nucleotide sequence: TGCGCCAGCAGCCAAGGGGCGGGGGAACAGCCCCAGCATTTT. Its protein product is CASSQGAGEQPQHF.

This rearrangement joins TRBV30 to TRBJ1-2, with no clear D. The CDR3 has 13 residues. V lost 3 bases, J lost 5 bases, and 13 bases lay in between. Germline-derived CDR1 and CDR2 are GTSNPN and SVGIG (reference sequence). The DNA for the CDR3 is TGTGCCTGGAGCCCTGAGTTCCGATATGGCTACACCTTC. It codes for CAWSPEFRYGYTF.

This chain connects TRBV19 to TRBJ2-7; TRBD1 agrees at 10 bases. This CDR3 region has 15 residues. Losses at the gene ends were 5 bases for V and 4 bases for J; bases not matched to a gene: 8. Per germline, CDR1 LNHDA and CDR2 SQIVND (reference sequence). In DNA form, the CDR3 reads TGTGCCAGTAGTTGGGACAGGGGACTACCTTACGAGCAGTACTTC. Amino acids: CASSWDRGLPYEQYF.

V is TRBV9 and J is TRBJ2-5; maybe TRBD1 (6 bases). This CDR3 comprises 15 residues. Per the germline V gene, CDR1 is SGDLS and CDR2 is YYNGEE. Trimming took off 4 bases at V and 2 bases at J, with 15 bases between the two ends. CDR3 protein: CASSPGQRKQETQYF. The CDR3 DNA reads as TGTGCCAGCAGCCCTGGACAGAGAAAACAAGAGACCCAGTACTTC.

In DNA, the CDR3 is TGCGCCAGCAGCCAAGATCCCCTAAGCACTGAAGCTTTCTTT. Amino acids: CASSQDPLSTEAFF. The chain combines TRBV4-3 with TRBJ1-1; D uncertain. The CDR3 covers 14 residues. V lost 0 bases and J lost 4, with 9 bases in between. Germline lookup yields CDR1 LGHNA and CDR2 YSLEER.

This clone was seen once. The J gene is TRBJ2-7, the V gene TRBV28, with D tentatively TRBD1 (7 bases). From germline, CDR1 is MDHEN and CDR2 SYDVKM. This CDR3 has 14 residues. Trimming took 5 bases from V and 1 from J, leaving 12 bases between them. CDR3 coding DNA: TGTGCCAGCAGTCAACAGGGGAGGTCCTACGAGCAGTACTTC. Protein sequence: CASSQQGRSYEQYF. Supplemented by reference TRBV28 and TRBJ2-7, the full variable domain reads DVKVTQSSRYLVKRTGEKVFLECVQDMDHENMFWYRQDPGLGLRLIYFSYDVKMKEKGDIPEGYSVSREKKERFSLILESASTNQTSMYLCASSQQGRSYEQYFGPGTRLTVT.

The V and J genes are TRBV6-5 and TRBJ1-4, with D tentatively TRBD1 (6 bases). V dropped 5 bases and J dropped 8 bases, with 15 bases sitting between them. Germline CDR1 MNHEY, CDR2 SVGAGI. The CDR3 sequence is 14 residues long. The DNA of the CDR3 is TGTGCCAGCAGTCAACGGGGGGGCTGGGAAAAACTGTTTTTT. Translated, it gives CASSQRGGWEKLFF.

The gene calls are TRBV20-1 and TRBJ2-7; 7 positions agree with TRBD1. The CDR3 loop spans 11 amino acids. V gave up 5 bases and J gave up 6 bases; unmatched junction bases: 4. Germline V gene sequence: CDR1 DFQATT, CDR2 SNEGSKA (reference sequence). The CDR3: CSALGTVEQYF. CDR3 bases: TGCAGTGCTCTTGGGACAGTCGAGCAGTACTTC.

The chain has TRBV6-5 and TRBJ1-4; no clear D. Germline V gene sequence: CDR1 MNHEY, CDR2 SVGAGI. The CDR3 covers 13 residues. The germline V and J ends were trimmed by 2 bases and 5 bases, with 6 bases remaining between them. The CDR3 is CASSYNGNEKLFF. The CDR3 DNA reads TGTGCCAGCAGTTACAACGGGAATGAAAAACTGTTTTTT.

This clone was recorded only once. The chain joins TRBV5-1 to TRBJ2-7; TRBD1 might be the D (6 bases). Trimming took 6 bases from V and 0 from J, leaving 13 bases between them. Germline lookup yields CDR1 SGHRS and CDR2 YFSETQ. This CDR3 has 14 residues. CDR3 sequence (DNA): TGCGCCAGCACCCCCAACAGGGCCTCCTACGAGCAGTACTTC. It yields the protein CASTPNRASYEQYF.